This T cell receptor (beta chain) was obtained from a study of human T cells and chemical hapten exposure. Study-level background: The study traced per-sample TCR yield variation mainly to small differences in pooled library volumes. The study's findings and limits: Sensitization with DPC brought no change to TCRs above 1 in 1000 in frequency.

The time point denotes: healthy volunteer bleed at 2 weeks. The authors' total RNA extraction used unfractionated whole blood. Trimming removed 4 bases at V and 3 bases at J, with 10 bases between. The CDR3 extends over 13 amino acids. Looked up from germline, CDR1 is SGHRS and CDR2 is YFSETQ. For the library, individual cDNA molecules each received unique molecular identifiers. Methods used by the authors: Samples ranged from about 23,224 to 690,600 TCRs, with a median of 95,638. In TCRdb, the RACE reads were re-called with MiXCR into one record per CDR3 protein. In this record, the V and J calls reflect TCRdb's handling and not the investigators' own analysis. The table shows roughly 30,000 distinct CDR3 sequences, with 6.5% to 9% occurring only once. This clonotype was counted a few times. Antigen unknown.

Sequencing used whole blood. The receptor's source is a human donor in good health. Some clones in this sample may be carry-over from other donors' samples. V is TRBV5-1 and J is TRBJ1-2; D uncertain. CDR3 protein: CASSTDVYYGYTF. For the CDR3, the DNA is TGCGCCAGCAGCACGGACGTATACTATGGCTACACCTTC.